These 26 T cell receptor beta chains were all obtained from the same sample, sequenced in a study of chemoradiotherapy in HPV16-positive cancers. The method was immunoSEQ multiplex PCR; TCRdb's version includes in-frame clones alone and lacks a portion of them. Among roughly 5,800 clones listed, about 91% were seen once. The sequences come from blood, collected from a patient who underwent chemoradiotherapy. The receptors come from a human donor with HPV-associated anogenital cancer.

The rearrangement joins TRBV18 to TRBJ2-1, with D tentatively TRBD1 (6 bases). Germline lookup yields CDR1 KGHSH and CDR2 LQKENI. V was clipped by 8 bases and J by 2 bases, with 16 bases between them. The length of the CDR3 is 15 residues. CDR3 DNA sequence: TGTGCCAGCCCCTCGCCCGACAGGCCCTACAATGAGCAGTTCTTC. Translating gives CASPSPDRPYNEQFF.

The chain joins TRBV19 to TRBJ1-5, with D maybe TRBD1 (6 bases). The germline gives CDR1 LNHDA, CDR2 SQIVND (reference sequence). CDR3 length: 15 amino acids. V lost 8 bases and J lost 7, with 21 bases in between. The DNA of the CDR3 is TGTGCCAGTCATTCAGGGGAAACGATTACGCAGCCCCAGCATTTT. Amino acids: CASHSGETITQPQHF.

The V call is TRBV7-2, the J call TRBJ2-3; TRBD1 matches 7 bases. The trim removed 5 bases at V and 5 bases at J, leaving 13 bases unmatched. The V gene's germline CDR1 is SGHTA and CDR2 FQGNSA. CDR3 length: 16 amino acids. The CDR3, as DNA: TGTGCCAGCAGCCGGGGCTCGAGGGGGCGTGTAGATACGCAGTATTTT. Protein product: CASSRGSRGRVDTQYF.

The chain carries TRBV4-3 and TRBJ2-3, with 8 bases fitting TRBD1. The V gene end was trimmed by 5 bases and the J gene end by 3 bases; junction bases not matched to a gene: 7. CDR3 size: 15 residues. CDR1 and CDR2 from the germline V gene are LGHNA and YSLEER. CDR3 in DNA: TGCGCCAGCAGCAGTCGAGGACAGGGTACAGATACGCAGTATTTT. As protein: CASSSRGQGTDTQYF.

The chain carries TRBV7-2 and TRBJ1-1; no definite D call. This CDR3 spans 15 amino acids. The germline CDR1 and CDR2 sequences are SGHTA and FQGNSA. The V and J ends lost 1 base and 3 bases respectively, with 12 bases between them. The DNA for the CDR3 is TGTGCCAGCAGCTTAGAGCCCAACGTGGACACTGAAGCTTTCTTT. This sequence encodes CASSLEPNVDTEAFF.

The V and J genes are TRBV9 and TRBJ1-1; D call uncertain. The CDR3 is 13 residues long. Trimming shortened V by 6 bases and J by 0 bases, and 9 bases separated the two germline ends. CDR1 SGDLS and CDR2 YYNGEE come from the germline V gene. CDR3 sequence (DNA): TGTGCCAGCACCGGAAGTATGAACACTGAAGCTTTCTTT. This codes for CASTGSMNTEAFF.

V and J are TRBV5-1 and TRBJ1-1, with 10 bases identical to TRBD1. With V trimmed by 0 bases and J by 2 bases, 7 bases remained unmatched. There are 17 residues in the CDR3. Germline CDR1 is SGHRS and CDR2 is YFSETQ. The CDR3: CASSLEVGDRGNTEAFF. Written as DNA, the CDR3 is TGCGCCAGCAGCTTGGAGGTGGGGGACAGGGGAAACACTGAAGCTTTCTTT.

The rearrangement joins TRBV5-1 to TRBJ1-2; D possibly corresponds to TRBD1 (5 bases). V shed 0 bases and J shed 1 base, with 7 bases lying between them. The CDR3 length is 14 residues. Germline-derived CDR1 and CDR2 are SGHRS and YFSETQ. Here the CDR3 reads CASSLGGDNYGYTF. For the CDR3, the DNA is TGCGCCAGCAGCTTGGGGGGCGATAACTATGGCTACACCTTC.

This CDR3 is CASQIKQNEKLFF. As DNA, the CDR3 is TGTGCCAGCCAGATTAAACAGAATGAAAAACTGTTTTTT. V is TRBV6-1 and J is TRBJ1-4; D remains unclear. Deletions cut 8 bases from V and 5 bases from J, with 12 bases between. The CDR3 has 13 residues. The germline V gene encodes CDR1 MNHNS and CDR2 SASEGT.

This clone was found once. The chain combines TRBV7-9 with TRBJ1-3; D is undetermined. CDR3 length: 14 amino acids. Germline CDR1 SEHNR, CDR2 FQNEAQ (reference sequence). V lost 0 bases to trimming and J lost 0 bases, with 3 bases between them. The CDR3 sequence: CASSLASSGNTIYF. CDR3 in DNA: TGTGCCAGCAGCTTAGCGTCCTCTGGAAACACCATATATTTT.

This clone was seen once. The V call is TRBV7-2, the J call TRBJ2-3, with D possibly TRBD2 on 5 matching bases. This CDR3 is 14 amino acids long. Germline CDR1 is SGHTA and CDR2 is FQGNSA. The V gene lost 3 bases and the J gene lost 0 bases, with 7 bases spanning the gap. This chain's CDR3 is CASSFWTSTDTQYF. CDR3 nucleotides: TGTGCCAGCAGCTTTTGGACTAGCACAGATACGCAGTATTTT. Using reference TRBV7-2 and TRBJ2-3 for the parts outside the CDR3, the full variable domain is GAGVSQSPSNKVTEKGKDVELRCDPISGHTALYWYRQSLGQGLEFLIYFQGNSAPDKSGLPSDRFSAERTGGSVSTLTIQRTQQEDSAVYLCASSFWTSTDTQYFGPGTRLTVL.

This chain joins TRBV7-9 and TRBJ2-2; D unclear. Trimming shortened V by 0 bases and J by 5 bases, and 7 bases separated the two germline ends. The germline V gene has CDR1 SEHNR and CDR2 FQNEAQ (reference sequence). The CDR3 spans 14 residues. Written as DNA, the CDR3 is TGTGCCAGCAGCTTAGCGGAAATAACCGGGGAGCTGTTTTTT. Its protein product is CASSLAEITGELFF.

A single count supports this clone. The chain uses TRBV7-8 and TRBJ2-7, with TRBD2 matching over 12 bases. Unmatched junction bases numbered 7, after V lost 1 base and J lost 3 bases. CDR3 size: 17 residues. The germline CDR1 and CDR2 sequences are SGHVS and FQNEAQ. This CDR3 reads CASSLGTSGVGSYEQYF. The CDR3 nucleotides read TGTGCCAGCAGCTTAGGGACTAGCGGGGTCGGGAGCTACGAGCAGTACTTC.

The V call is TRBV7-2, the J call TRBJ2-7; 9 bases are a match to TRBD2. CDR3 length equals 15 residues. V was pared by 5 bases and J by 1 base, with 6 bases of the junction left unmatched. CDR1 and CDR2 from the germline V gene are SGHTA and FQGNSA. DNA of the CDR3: TGTGCCAGCAGCCGCTTGCTAGCGGGATCCTACGAGCAGTACTTC. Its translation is CASSRLLAGSYEQYF.

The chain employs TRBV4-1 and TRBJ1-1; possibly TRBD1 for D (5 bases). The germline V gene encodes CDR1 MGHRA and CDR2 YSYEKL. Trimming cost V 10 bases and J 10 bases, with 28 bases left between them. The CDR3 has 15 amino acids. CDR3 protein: CATRGGVRGATRAFF. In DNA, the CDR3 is TGCGCCACCCGCGGGGGGGTGAGAGGGGCGACGAGAGCTTTCTTT.

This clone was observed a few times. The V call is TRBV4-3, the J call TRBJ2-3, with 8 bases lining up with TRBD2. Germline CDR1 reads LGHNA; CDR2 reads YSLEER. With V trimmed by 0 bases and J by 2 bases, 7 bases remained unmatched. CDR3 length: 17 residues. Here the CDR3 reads CASSQERAGGPTDTQYF. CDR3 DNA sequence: TGCGCCAGCAGCCAAGAGCGGGCGGGGGGACCCACAGATACGCAGTATTTT.

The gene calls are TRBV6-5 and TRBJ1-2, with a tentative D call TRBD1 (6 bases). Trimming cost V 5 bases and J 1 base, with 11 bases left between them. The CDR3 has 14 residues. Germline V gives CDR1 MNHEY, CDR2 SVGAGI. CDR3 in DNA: TGTGCCAGCAGTCCCGGACAGCGTAACTATGGCTACACCTTC. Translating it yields CASSPGQRNYGYTF.

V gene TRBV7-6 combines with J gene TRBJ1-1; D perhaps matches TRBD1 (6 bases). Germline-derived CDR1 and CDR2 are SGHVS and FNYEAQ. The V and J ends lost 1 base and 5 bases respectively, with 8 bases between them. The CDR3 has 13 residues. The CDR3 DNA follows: TGTGCCAGCAGCTTAGGGGGGCCAACTGAAGCTTTCTTT. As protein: CASSLGGPTEAFF.

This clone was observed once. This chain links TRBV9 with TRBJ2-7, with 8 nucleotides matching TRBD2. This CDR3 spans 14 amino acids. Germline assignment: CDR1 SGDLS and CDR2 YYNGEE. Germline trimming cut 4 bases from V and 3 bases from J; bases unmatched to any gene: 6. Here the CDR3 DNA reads TGTGCCAGCAGCTCCCCCAGCGGGAGCTACGAGCAGTACTTC. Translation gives CASSSPSGSYEQYF.

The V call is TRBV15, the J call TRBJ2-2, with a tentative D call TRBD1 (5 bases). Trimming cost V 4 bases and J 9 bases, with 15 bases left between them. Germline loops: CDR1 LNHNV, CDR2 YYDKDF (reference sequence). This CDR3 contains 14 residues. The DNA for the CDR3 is TGTGCCACCAGCACCCGGACAACCTGGAGGGAGCTGTTTTTT. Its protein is CATSTRTTWRELFF.

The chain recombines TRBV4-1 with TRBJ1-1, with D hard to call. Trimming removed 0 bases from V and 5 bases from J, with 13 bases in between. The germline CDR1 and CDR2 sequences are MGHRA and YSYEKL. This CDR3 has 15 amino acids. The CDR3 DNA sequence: TGCGCCAGCAGCCAAGAGCCGGGATCGAGGACTGAAGCTTTCTTT. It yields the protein CASSQEPGSRTEAFF.

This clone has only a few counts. This CDR3 reads CASTLPNPYEQYF. The DNA for the CDR3 is TGTGCCAGCACCCTCCCAAACCCCTACGAGCAGTACTTC. The rearrangement uses TRBV5-8 and TRBJ2-7; D not certain. Germline V gene lookup returns CDR1 SGHTS and CDR2 YDEGEE. The ends were cut back, 6 bases at V and 2 bases at J, with 12 bases in the middle. This CDR3 is built from 13 residues. Combining the CDR3 with reference TRBV5-8 and TRBJ2-7 gives the whole variable domain EAGVTQSPTHLIKTRGQQATLRCSPISGHTSVYWYQQALGLGLQFLLWYDEGEERNRGNFPPRFSGRQFPNYSSELNVNALELEDSALYLCASTLPNPYEQYFGPGTRLTVT.

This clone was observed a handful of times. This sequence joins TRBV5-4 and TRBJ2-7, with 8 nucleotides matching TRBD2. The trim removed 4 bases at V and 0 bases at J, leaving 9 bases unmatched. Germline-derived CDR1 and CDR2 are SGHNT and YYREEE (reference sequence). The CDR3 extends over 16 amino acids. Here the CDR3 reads CASSQFGLAGSYEQYF. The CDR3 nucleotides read TGTGCCAGCAGCCAATTCGGGCTAGCGGGCTCCTACGAGCAGTACTTC.

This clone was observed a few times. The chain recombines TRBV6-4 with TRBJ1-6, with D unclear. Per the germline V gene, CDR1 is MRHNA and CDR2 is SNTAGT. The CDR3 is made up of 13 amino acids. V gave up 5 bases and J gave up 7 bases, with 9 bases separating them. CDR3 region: CASSRAENSPLHF. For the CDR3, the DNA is TGTGCCAGCAGTCGGGCAGAAAATTCACCCCTCCACTTT.

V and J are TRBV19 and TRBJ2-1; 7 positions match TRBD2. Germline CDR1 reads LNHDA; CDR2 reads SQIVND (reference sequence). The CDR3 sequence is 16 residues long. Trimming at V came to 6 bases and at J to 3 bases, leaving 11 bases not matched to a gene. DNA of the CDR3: TGTGCCAGTAGCAGGGAGGGGCTAGCGGACTACAATGAGCAGTTCTTC. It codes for CASSREGLADYNEQFF.

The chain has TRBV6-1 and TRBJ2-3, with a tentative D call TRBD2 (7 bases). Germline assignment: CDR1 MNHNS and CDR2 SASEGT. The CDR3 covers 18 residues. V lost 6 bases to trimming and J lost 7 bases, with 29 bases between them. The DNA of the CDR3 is TGTGCCAGCAGCGAACAGGAGGAACCTTGGGGGGGCACTCATACGCAGTATTTT. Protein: CASSEQEEPWGGTHTQYF.